This is a list of T cell receptor beta chains from one sample in a study of identical twins. TCRdb passed the 5' RACE reads through MiXCR, listing each CDR3 protein once. The sample has 570,000 or so distinct CDR3 sequences, over 8.5% seen once. This sample also appeared in a second study, on yellow fever vaccine responses in identical twins.

The sample was PBMCs. The receptors here all came from a woman under 30 in good health. CDR3s include the opening cysteine and the closing phenylalanine or tryptophan. The order of the fields is V gene, J gene, D gene, clone size, CDR3 protein, CDR3 DNA. D genes are given only for firm matches. The size field is filled for only some rows; it gives once, few, many or a size class.

>TRBV5-1|TRBJ2-1|TRBD2|few
CASSLRTSGRRNERFF
TGCGCCAGCAGCCTCCGGACTAGCGGGAGGAGGAATGAGCGTTTCTTC
>TRBV7-9|TRBJ2-7|-|few
CASSLDGLSQQYF
TGTGCCAGCAGCTTAGATGGACTCTCACAGCAGTACTTC
>TRBV30|TRBJ2-7|TRBD1|-
CAWSPGGHEQYF
TGTGCCTGGAGTCCAGGGGGCCACGAGCAGTACTTC
>TRBV9|TRBJ2-5|TRBD2|few
CASSASGGSSETQYF
TGTGCCAGCAGCGCTAGCGGGGGGTCGTCAGAGACCCAGTACTTC
>TRBV12-3/TRBV12-4|TRBJ2-5|-|few
CASRSTGGLGETQYF
TGTGCCAGCAGGTCGACTGGGGGGTTGGGGGAGACCCAGTACTTC
>TRBV28|TRBJ2-2|-|few
CASSPPPSRGPTGELFF
TGTGCCAGCAGTCCCCCTCCCAGCAGGGGCCCAACCGGGGAGCTGTTTTTT
>TRBV7-9|TRBJ1-2|TRBD1|many
CASSSDRANGYTF
TGTGCCAGCAGCTCGGACAGGGCTAATGGCTACACCTTC
>TRBV12-3/TRBV12-4|TRBJ2-3|TRBD2|-
CAFSLARGLAGIVDTQYF
TGTGCCTTCAGTTTAGCGAGGGGACTAGCGGGAATCGTAGATACGCAGTATTTT
>TRBV28|TRBJ2-7|-|-
CASSSSSKGASYEQYF
TGTGCCAGCAGCTCCTCGTCGAAGGGTGCCTCCTACGAGCAGTACTTC
>TRBV6-4|TRBJ2-2|-|-
CASSDSRTTNTGELFF
TGTGCCAGCAGTGACTCGAGAACTACAAACACCGGGGAGCTGTTTTTT
>TRBV5-1|TRBJ2-7|-|many
CASSADSYYEQYF
TGCGCCAGCAGCGCCGACAGCTACTACGAGCAGTACTTC
>TRBV29-1|TRBJ1-1|-|many
CSVLRPNMNTEAFF
TGCAGCGTTCTGCGGCCAAACATGAACACTGAAGCTTTCTTT
>TRBV7-2|TRBJ2-2|-|many
CASSLALKLTGELFF
TGTGCCAGCAGCTTAGCGCTGAAACTAACCGGGGAGCTGTTTTTT
>TRBV20-1|TRBJ2-7|-|-
CSAPREQESSEQYF
TGCAGTGCTCCCCGGGAACAGGAGAGTTCCGAGCAGTACTTC
>TRBV24-1|TRBJ2-7|TRBD1|-
CATSGTGGDYEQYF
TGTGCCACCAGTGGAACAGGGGGAGACTACGAGCAGTACTTC
>TRBV5-6|TRBJ2-1|TRBD2|many
CASSYLLAGDNEQFF
TGTGCCAGCAGCTATTTGCTAGCGGGGGACAATGAGCAGTTCTTC
>TRBV12-3/TRBV12-4|TRBJ2-2|TRBD2|many
CASSPSSGSGVGELFF
TGTGCCAGCAGTCCCTCAAGCGGGAGTGGAGTAGGGGAGCTGTTTTTT
>TRBV20-1|TRBJ2-2|-|few
CSASHREVYTGELFF
TGCAGTGCTAGTCACAGGGAGGTTTACACCGGGGAGCTGTTTTTT
>TRBV12-5|TRBJ2-2|-|few
CASGQHSGELFF
TGTGCTAGTGGTCAACATAGCGGGGAGCTGTTTTTT
>TRBV12-3/TRBV12-4|TRBJ2-4|-|-
CASSLGKQGLAKNIQYF
TGTGCCAGCAGTTTAGGGAAACAGGGATTAGCCAAAAACATTCAGTACTTC
>TRBV5-1|TRBJ2-1|-|many
CASSLSRGSSYNEQFF
TGCGCCAGCAGCTTATCGAGGGGCAGCTCCTACAATGAGCAGTTCTTC
>TRBV30|TRBJ2-7|TRBD2|once
CAWSETSGRAREQYF
TGTGCCTGGAGTGAAACTAGCGGGAGGGCCCGCGAGCAGTACTTC
>TRBV5-1|TRBJ1-1|TRBD1|-
CASSPHSRDRGNDLNTEAFF
TGCGCCAGCAGCCCACATTCCCGGGACAGGGGGAACGACCTGAACACTGAAGCTTTCTTT
>TRBV18|TRBJ2-7|TRBD1|-
CASSPKDRTYEQYF
TGTGCCAGCTCACCGAAGGACAGGACCTACGAGCAGTACTTC
>TRBV29-1|TRBJ2-2|-|few
CSVMYGRTANTGELFF
TGCAGCGTGATGTACGGACGGACTGCGAACACCGGGGAGCTGTTTTTT
>TRBV20-1|TRBJ2-7|TRBD2|many
CSARSRTSETYEQYF
TGCAGTGCTAGAAGCCGGACTAGCGAAACCTACGAGCAGTACTTC
>TRBV7-2|TRBJ2-1|TRBD2|many
CASSWGLAVNEQFF
TGTGCCAGCAGCTGGGGACTAGCGGTAAATGAGCAGTTCTTC
>TRBV7-9|TRBJ2-1|TRBD2|-
CASRQSGGVHNEQFF
TGTGCCAGCAGACAAAGCGGGGGGGTACACAATGAGCAGTTCTTC
>TRBV6-1|TRBJ1-4|-|few
CASSPGGEEATNEKLFF
TGTGCCAGCAGCCCGGGAGGGGAGGAGGCAACTAATGAAAAACTGTTTTTT
>TRBV4-2|TRBJ2-7|TRBD2|few
CASSQDGGSSYEQYF
TGTGCCAGCAGCCAAGACGGCGGGAGTAGCTACGAGCAGTACTTC
>TRBV28|TRBJ2-5|-|few
CASSPMGRQETQYF
TGTGCCAGCAGTCCGATGGGGCGGCAAGAGACCCAGTACTTC
>TRBV5-4|TRBJ2-1|TRBD2|-
CASSLSGSMAEQFF
TGTGCCAGCAGCTTGAGCGGGAGTATGGCTGAGCAGTTCTTC